This TCR beta chain was recorded in a study of blood T cell repertoires in COVID-19. Study background: The samples span acute and convalescent COVID-19 from the United States, Italy and Spain. T cells, B-cell-depleted T cells, or PBMCs provided the cDNA or gDNA that served as material.

Trimming shortened V by 1 base and J by 2 bases, and 11 bases separated the two germline ends. This CDR3 spans 15 amino acids. Germline values: CDR1 SGHKS, CDR2 YYEKEE (reference sequence). Assay: immunoSEQ multiplex PCR; the TCRdb copy retains only in-frame clones and omits some. The profile shows 65,000 to 80,000 clones, around 86% of them singletons. This clonotype was obtained from a man aged 45-65 years with active COVID-19. The chain links TRBV5-5 to TRBJ2-3; D might be TRBD2 (5 bases). The specimen sequenced was peripheral blood. CDR3 sequence: CASSLRERNTDTQYF. The DNA of the CDR3 is TGTGCCAGCAGCTTGCGAGAGCGGAACACAGATACGCAGTATTTT.